Listed here are 19 T cell receptor beta chains from one sample, sequenced in a study of technical replicates of blood from several donors. The repertoire was sequenced with immunoSEQ multiplex PCR; TCRdb's copy has only in-frame clones and lacks some. The profile shows 65,000 to 85,000 clones, more than 95% of them singletons. What was sequenced was T cells isolated from PBMCs. Source of these receptors: a human donor in good health.

This sequence joins TRBV6-1 and TRBJ2-5; possibly TRBD1 for D (6 bases). The germline gives CDR1 MNHNS, CDR2 SASEGT. V was trimmed by 3 bases and J by 5 bases, leaving 13 bases between them. This CDR3 comprises 14 residues. The CDR3 bases are TGTGCCAGCAGTGATCCGACAGGACGTGAGACCCAGTACTTC. Its protein is CASSDPTGRETQYF.

The genes are TRBV5-6 and TRBJ2-1; 10 bases align to TRBD2. The CDR3 contains 16 residues. Germline V gives CDR1 SGHDT, CDR2 YYEEEE. V shed 2 bases and J 3 bases; nucleotides not matched to a gene: 5. CDR3 sequence (DNA): TGTGCCAGCAGCTTCGGACTAGCGGACTACTACAATGAGCAGTTCTTC. Amino acids: CASSFGLADYYNEQFF.

V gene TRBV16 combines with J gene TRBJ2-1, with 10 bases identical to TRBD1. Trimming removed 4 bases from V and 7 bases from J; junction bases left unmatched: 13. The CDR3 spans 17 residues. The germline V gene encodes CDR1 KGHSY and CDR2 FQNENV. CDR3: CASSPGSGTGVGNEQFF. The CDR3, as DNA: TGTGCCAGCAGCCCAGGCTCCGGGACAGGGGTGGGGAATGAGCAGTTCTTC. Combining the CDR3 with reference TRBV16 and TRBJ2-1 gives the whole variable domain GEEVAQTPKHLVRGEGQKAKLYCAPIKGHSYVFWYQQVLKNEFKFLISFQNENVFDETGMPKERFSAKCLPNSPCSLEIQATKLEDSAVYFCASSPGSGTGVGNEQFFGPGTRLTVL.

Notes on this clone: Other DNA sequences from this sample encode an identical CDR3 as well. Written as DNA, the CDR3 is TGTGCCAGCTCAGGGACCTACGAGCAGTACTTC. This encodes CASSGTYEQYF. The V and J genes are TRBV28 and TRBJ2-7, with D perhaps TRBD1 (5 bases). This CDR3 is 11 amino acids long. V was shortened by 8 bases and J by 2 bases, with 7 bases between the two germline ends. Germline V CDR1 and CDR2: MDHEN, SYDVKM.

The chain is built from TRBV9 and TRBJ1-1, with D hard to call. The CDR3 extends over 14 amino acids. Trimming removed 0 bases from V and 6 bases from J, with 12 bases in between. Germline values: CDR1 SGDLS, CDR2 YYNGEE. The CDR3 region is CASSVDLGSSEAFF. In DNA form, the CDR3 reads TGTGCCAGCAGCGTAGATCTGGGCTCTTCTGAAGCTTTCTTT.

V and J are TRBV18 and TRBJ1-1; TRBD1 matches at 8 bases. This CDR3 has 16 residues. Per germline, CDR1 KGHSH and CDR2 LQKENI. J gave up 4 bases and V 3 bases, and 10 bases lay outside the gene matches. The CDR3 protein is CASSPPQGARITEAFF. The CDR3 nucleotides read TGTGCCAGCTCACCGCCTCAGGGGGCGCGGATCACTGAAGCTTTCTTT. The full variable domain, rest sourced from reference TRBV18 and TRBJ1-1, is NAGVMQNPRHLVRRRGQEARLRCSPMKGHSHVYWYRQLPEEGLKFMVYLQKENIIDESGMPKERFSAEFPKEGPSILRIQQVVRGDSAAYFCASSPPQGARITEAFFGQGTRLTVV.

The gene calls are TRBV5-3 and TRBJ1-3; D is ambiguous. TRBV5-3 is flagged as an ORF with uncertain function. Between the trimmed V and J ends, which lost 4 bases and 4 bases, there was a span of 21 bases. This CDR3 is built from 17 residues. Written as DNA, the CDR3 is TGTGCCAGAAGCCTGGTCCGGGAGCCTCGGCGAGGAAACACCATATATTTT. This gives the protein CARSLVREPRRGNTIYF.

The gene calls are TRBV4-1 and TRBJ2-1; 9 bases agree with TRBD1. With V trimmed by 4 bases and J by 7 bases, 8 bases remained unmatched. Germline CDR1 MGHRA, CDR2 YSYEKL. The CDR3 length is 15 residues. DNA for the CDR3: TGCGCCAGCAGCCGCCCGGGACAGGGTTTGAATGAGCAGTTCTTC. It specifies CASSRPGQGLNEQFF.

This chain connects TRBV27 to TRBJ1-6; D possibly corresponds to TRBD1 (5 bases). The CDR3 spans 13 residues. Germline CDR1 is MNHEY and CDR2 is SMNVEV (reference sequence). The V end lost 2 bases, the J end lost 10 bases, and 9 bases lay between the germline ends. CDR3 sequence reads: CASSLTPGSPLHF. The CDR3 coding sequence is TGTGCCAGCAGTTTAACCCCAGGGTCACCCCTCCACTTT.

The chain carries TRBV7-9 and TRBJ2-1; TRBD2 aligns across 7 bases. Germline loops: CDR1 SEHNR, CDR2 FQNEAQ (reference sequence). The CDR3 spans 14 residues. V was clipped by 7 bases and J by 2 bases; unmatched bases: 5. The CDR3 region has the DNA TGTGCCAGCACTCTTCTAGCGGCCTACAATGAGCAGTTCTTC. This gives the protein CASTLLAAYNEQFF.

The V call is TRBV5-1, the J call TRBJ2-5; tentatively, D is TRBD1 (6 bases). The CDR3 is made up of 14 amino acids. V was cut by 0 bases and J by 1 base, with 7 bases left in between. Germline V CDR1 and CDR2: SGHRS, YFSETQ. Here the CDR3 reads CASSLEDSQETQYF. The CDR3 bases are TGCGCCAGCAGCTTGGAGGACAGCCAAGAGACCCAGTACTTC.

This rearrangement joins TRBV2 to TRBJ2-3; D unresolved. The CDR3 is 12 residues long. From germline, CDR1 is SNHLY and CDR2 FYNNEI. The germline V and J ends were trimmed by 6 bases and 5 bases, with 9 bases remaining between them. The CDR3 coding sequence is TGTGCCAGCAGGAGTACCGTAGATACGCAGTATTTT. The encoded protein is CASRSTVDTQYF.

CDR3 residues: CASSTWAGDYNEQFF. CDR3 coding DNA: TGCGCCAGCAGCACCTGGGCGGGGGACTACAATGAGCAGTTCTTC. The V call is TRBV5-1, the J call TRBJ2-1; the match to TRBD2 covers 7 bases. Germline lookup yields CDR1 SGHRS and CDR2 YFSETQ. The CDR3 sequence is 15 residues long. The junction had 7 bases not matched to a gene; V was cut back by 4 bases and J by 3 bases.

The V gene is TRBV25-1, the J gene TRBJ2-3; tentatively, D is TRBD2 (6 bases). The V gene lost 10 bases and the J gene lost 2 bases, with 16 bases spanning the gap. Germline values: CDR1 MGHDK, CDR2 SYGVNS. This CDR3 is built from 14 residues. The CDR3 region has the DNA TGTGCCACCCAGACTAGGAAGAACACAGATACGCAGTATTTT. Encoded protein: CATQTRKNTDTQYF.

The CDR3 loop reads CASSLGTGNQPQHF. CDR3 in DNA: TGTGCCAGCAGCTTAGGGACAGGCAATCAGCCCCAGCATTTT. The J gene is TRBJ1-5, the V gene TRBV7-6, with D possibly TRBD1 on 6 matching bases. CDR3 length: 14 amino acids. CDR1 is SGHVS and CDR2 is FNYEAQ in the germline V gene. V was pared by 1 base and J by 2 bases, with 6 bases between.

Notes on this clone: Germline and junction disagree at one end, which may indicate a read error. CDR3 region: CASSSFADTEAFF. CDR3 coding DNA: TGTGCCAGCAGCTCATTCGCTGACACAGAAGCTTTCTTT. The chain recombines TRBV5-4 with TRBJ1-1; D unresolved. From germline, CDR1 is SGHNT and CDR2 YYREEE (reference sequence). The CDR3 is made up of 13 amino acids.

This chain connects TRBV5-5 to TRBJ1-4; 8 nucleotides line up with TRBD1. Germline assignment: CDR1 SGHKS and CDR2 YYEKEE (reference sequence). The junction had 2 bases not matched to a gene; V was cut back by 0 bases and J by 10 bases. The length of the CDR3 is 13 residues. CDR3 in DNA: TGTGCCAGCAGCTTGGAAGACAGGGGAAAACTGTTTTTT. It yields the protein CASSLEDRGKLFF.

The chain employs TRBV4-1 and TRBJ2-7; weak D call: TRBD1 (6 bases). The CDR3 has 18 residues. V was pared by 2 bases and J by 0 bases, with 20 bases between. The germline V gene has CDR1 MGHRA and CDR2 YSYEKL. Here the CDR3 reads CASSQTGTRFFSSYEQYF. The CDR3 bases are TGCGCCAGCAGCCAAACCGGGACACGCTTTTTTAGCTCCTACGAGCAGTACTTC.

The J gene is TRBJ1-5, the V gene TRBV27; 9 bases fit TRBD1. Trimming removed 6 bases from V and 5 bases from J; junction bases left unmatched: 14. The CDR3 is made up of 17 amino acids. Germline-derived CDR1 and CDR2 are MNHEY and SMNVEV (reference sequence). The CDR3 spells CASRAGTGYYEDQPQHF. The DNA for the CDR3 is TGTGCCAGCAGGGCCGGGACAGGGTATTATGAAGATCAGCCCCAGCATTTT.